This note documents a single TCR beta chain sequence. What antigen it recognizes has not been identified. No qualities accompany the bases; no much larger clone lies one base away. In total, approximately 610 healthy bone marrow donors made up the cohort. All cohort members were sampled while nominally healthy, although unrecorded immune exposures were likely present. The donor tested CMV seronegative, placing the donor among the roughly 350 seronegative members of the cohort. Each donor provided a peripheral blood sample, and peripheral blood mononuclear cells were used for TCR beta sequencing. Genomic DNA extraction from the blood cell samples was performed with the Qiagen DNeasy Blood Extraction Kit. From its cysteine to its phenylalanine, the CDR3 spans 17 amino acids. The kept DNA is CDR3 alone, 51 bases in frame from the first base. After removal of 5 bases from V and 2 bases from J, the junction retains 4 bases not matched to a gene. Sequences MNHEY (CDR1) and SMNVEV (CDR2) are obtained from the germline V gene (reference sequence).

The record originates from a study of cytomegalovirus exposure and HLA in healthy donors (dated by TCRdb to about 2017). For context, the study as a whole: An earlier analysis of roughly 610 of the donors reported around 280 Gb of sequence data and 95 million to 120 million unique TCR beta sequences obtained from some 200 million T cells. Approximately 300 gigabases of sequencing data and around 80 million unique TCR sequences made up an early release that covered several hundred HLA-typed donors. The genetic ancestry cluster associated with self-reported Caucasian donors included over 80% of the 300 to 450 genotyped donors. The aim of the study was to test whether cataloging public T cell receptors could identify signatures of past pathogen exposure. The T cell repertoires of roughly 660 subjects were profiled by immunosequencing and related to cytomegalovirus serostatus. Besides the first cohort of some 670 subjects, a separate validation cohort made up of 120 different subjects was used. To predict cytomegalovirus infection status, the study combined high-throughput TCR immunosequencing, statistical association of individual TCRs with disease status, and machine learning. To study patterns of TCR occurrence, a later analysis re-analyzed previously published TCR beta repertoires from several hundred donors and added high-resolution HLA genotyping. The later analysis used no new phenotypic data to find candidate immune exposures, relying instead on TCR beta sequences and their occurrence across donors. In an earlier analysis of more than 550 of the donors, high-throughput TCR beta sequencing was used to judge whether each TCR beta V gene segment behaved as functional or pseudogenic. Donor age, sex, ethnicity and CMV serostatus were collected together with the repertoire data. A later genetic analysis took genome-wide SNP genotypes for about three fifths of the 666 donors and used that subset as a discovery cohort. Every discovery cohort repertoire had been produced on one sequencing platform. Class I and class II HLA loci were covered by the typing at four-digit resolution. The number of donors typed differed by locus, with 629-630 for A, B, C, DRB1 and DQB1, more than 500 for DQA1, 606 for DPA1, and approximately 470 for DPB1. Several DR-DQ haplotypes were handled as single units for association and clustering because linkage in the cohort was strong. Among 350 to 400 genotyped donors of the cohort, an average of about 240,000 unique TCR beta nucleotide sequences were sequenced per donor, roughly a sixth of them non-productive. What the authors observed across the whole study: Because the 87-base-pair reads could not distinguish some IMGT-functional V segments, including TRBV6-2 and TRBV6-3, those segments were excluded. Broadly in line with IMGT annotations, most TCR beta V segments showed up in productive rearrangements about 87% or about 30% of the time in an earlier analysis of some 590 of the donors. HLA typing was unavailable for some donors at each locus, so association tests used only the typed subset. At a false discovery rate of 0.05, a later analysis linked under 20,000 TCR beta sequences to specific HLA alleles. A further reported finding was that TCR beta sequences accurately predicted the HLA-A and HLA-B alleles for most subjects in the first cohort. The earlier analysis of approximately 540 of the donors excluded some 15 rarely observed V segments, including chromosome 9 orphons, because counts were too low. Most TCR sequences were seen in very few donors, while some public TCRs were found in many individuals. According to a later analysis, TCR association rates differed among HLA loci, with DRB1 alleles showing the most associated TCRs and HLA-C alleles showing the fewest. A later analysis found that most CMV-associated TCR beta chains appeared HLA-restricted, with HLA associations seemingly driven largely by CMV exposure. Roughly uniform sequencing depth across donors was assumed in presence/absence analyses, although this assumption may not hold. The authors suggested that the approach could potentially be generalized to other disease states and immunological phenotypes. Only TCR beta chains were sequenced in this cohort, and the absence of alpha or paired-chain data limited detectable features. Assigning TCR associations to individual alleles was difficult when HLA alleles, especially DR and DQ, strongly co-occurred. V-gene and J-gene trimming of TCR beta chains was associated with a missense DCLRE1C variant in a later genetic analysis, and the association was replicated in an independent cohort. Three of the identified cytomegalovirus-associated TCR beta chains were confirmed in vitro to be specific for cytomegalovirus antigens. A later analysis found that HLA-associated TCR beta chains were more clonally expanded and had lower generation probabilities than equally common non-associated chains. Cytomegalovirus status was reported to be diagnosed by the classifier with high specificity and sensitivity in both the original and validation cohorts. Immune exposure information for the cohort was limited to CMV serostatus. A cluster of highly shared sequence variants was judged likely to represent a technical artifact of the sequencing pipeline. Correlated functional status among segregating V segments might reflect linkage disequilibrium, but an unknown experimental factor could not be ruled out. In a later genetic analysis, fewer N-insertions in productive TCRs were reported among donors in an Asian-associated ancestry cluster than the 666-donor mean. Several of the top co-occurrence clusters appeared to be linked to parvovirus B19, influenza, CMV and Epstein-Barr virus, according to a later analysis. A total of 164 TCR beta chains were listed by the study as associated with cytomegalovirus.

Library creation used the immunoSEQ multiplex PCR assay. A mixture of 60 forward primers for TCR Vbeta segments and 13 reverse primers for TCR Jbeta segments was used in the multiplex PCR. A multiplex PCR assay on genomic DNA amplified the CDR3 region of rearranged TCR beta genes. The amplified TCR beta libraries were sequenced on the Illumina HiSeq System as 87-base-pair reads. The published analysis was carried out like this. A later analysis counted about 80 million unique TCR beta chains across the 690 or so repertoires, and some 11 million of these chains were shared by at least two donors. Raw reads were error-corrected and collapsed into unique sequences with a nearest-neighbor algorithm that merged closely related sequences to remove PCR and sequencing errors. To assign V, D and J gene segments, CDR3 sequences were aligned to IMGT reference sequences. For a sequence to be retained, a match of at least six nucleotides was required to both a V gene segment and a J gene segment. A rearrangement counted as productive if the CDR3 had no stop codons and remained in frame with V and J, and every other rearrangement counted as non-productive. Following IMGT convention, CDR3 was defined as the stretch from the second conserved V-encoded cysteine up to the conserved J-encoded phenylalanine. The earlier analysis of about 610 of the donors excluded any sequence lacking an unambiguous match to a single V gene segment. In an earlier analysis of 587 of the donors, a V segment was called functional when productive rearrangements were above 56.7%, and segregating when the standard deviation between donors exceeded 5%. To diagnose cytomegalovirus status from the catalog of TCR beta chain sequences, a statistical classification framework was built. A later analysis assigned V and J genes by comparing TCR nucleotide sequences with IMGT/GENE-DB human TR gene sequences. A later analysis assigned CDR3 sequences and most-parsimonious VDJ recombination scenarios with the TCRdist pipeline. In a later analysis, each TCR beta chain was defined by its CDR3 amino acid sequence together with its V-gene family, and reads lacking a unique V-gene family were excluded. To address suspected cross-contamination and a sequencing artifact, a later analysis removed 550 to 750 highly shared, low-generation-probability nucleotide sequences. In a later analysis, a clonal expansion index was calculated for each public chain from normalized within-repertoire ranks of inferred template counts. In a later analysis, generation probabilities were computed with a VDJ recombination model fitted to out-of-frame rearrangements, and the resulting probabilities were checked against IGoR. In a later analysis, hypergeometric tests were used to score TCR-TCR, TCR-HLA and TCR-CMV co-occurrence, with a repertoire-size bias correction applied to TCR pairs. To estimate false discovery rates, a later analysis permuted the HLA or CMV assignments 20 times. In a later analysis, co-occurring TCRs were grouped using DBSCAN, and TCRdist sequence similarity was added for clustering within HLA-allele-positive subsets. Co-occurrence clustering excluded repertoires with fewer than 30,000 or more than 120,000 public chains, plus five with anomalous nucleotide sharing. The immuneACCESS repertoire file appears here via TCRdb, limited to in-frame rearrangements. These files lack a portion of the clones; in checked studies, under half of the deficit traces to unresolved V genes, and the cause of the others is not known. The DNA was the basis for D and trimming; V, J and clone size are from that table. This sample holds under 150,000 clones; around four fifths were observed only once. The top ten clonotypes cover almost 2.5% of the sample.

The receptor was derived from a boy between 2 and 10 years old in good health and CMV-seronegative. The V and J genes are TRBV27 and TRBJ2-2; a stretch of 14 junction bases matches TRBD2. Material for sequencing was PBMCs. The sequenced DNA: TGTGCCAGCAGTCACGGGACTAGCGGGGGCAACACCGGGGAGCTGTTTTTT. Its amino acids are CASSHGTSGGNTGELFF.